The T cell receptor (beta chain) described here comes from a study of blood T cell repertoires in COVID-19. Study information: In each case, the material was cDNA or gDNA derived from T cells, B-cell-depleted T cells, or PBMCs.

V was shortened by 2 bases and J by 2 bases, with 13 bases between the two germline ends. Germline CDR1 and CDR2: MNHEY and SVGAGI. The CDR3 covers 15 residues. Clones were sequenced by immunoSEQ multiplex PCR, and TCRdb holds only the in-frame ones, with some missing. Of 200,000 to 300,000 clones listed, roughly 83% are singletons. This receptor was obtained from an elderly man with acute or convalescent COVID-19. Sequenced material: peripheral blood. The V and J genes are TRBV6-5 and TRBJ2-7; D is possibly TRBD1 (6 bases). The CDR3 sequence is CASSYQGGRPYEQYF. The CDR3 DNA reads TGTGCCAGCAGTTACCAAGGGGGTCGCCCCTACGAGCAGTACTTC.